This passage covers 16 T cell receptor beta chains from one sample sequenced in a study of untreated major depressive disorder. Antigens for these TCRs are unknown. Study-wide results and limits: TRBV05-01 (Vbeta 5.1) usage was higher in CD4+ T cells of depressed patients than controls.

The assay was immunoSEQ multiplex PCR, and TCRdb's table has in-frame clones only and misses some. The sample consists of around 23,000 clones, roughly nine tenths of them appearing once. The sample comprised CD4+ T cells from PBMCs. These receptors all stem from a woman aged 25-40 years with major depressive disorder.

The V call is TRBV7-2, the J call TRBJ1-1; no clear D. The CDR3 covers 15 residues. From germline, CDR1 is SGHTA and CDR2 FQGNSA. Deletions cut 1 base from V and 11 bases from J, with 20 bases between. The CDR3 loop reads CASSLGAYNQVRAFF. The CDR3, as DNA: TGTGCCAGCAGCTTAGGCGCTTACAACCAAGTCCGGGCTTTCTTT.

The CDR3 sequence: CASSLRTSGYNEQFF. CDR3 nucleotide sequence: TGTGCCAGCAGCTTACGTACTAGCGGATACAATGAGCAGTTCTTC. The V gene is TRBV7-6, the J gene TRBJ2-1; 8 nucleotides line up with TRBD2. Germline V gene lookup returns CDR1 SGHVS and CDR2 FNYEAQ. Trimming cost V 2 bases and J 4 bases; bases outside gene matches: 4. The CDR3 spans 15 residues.

This rearrangement joins TRBV10-3 to TRBJ2-1; no clear D. The CDR3 contains 11 residues. Between the trimmed V and J ends, which lost 6 bases and 6 bases, there was a span of 6 bases. Germline V gene lookup returns CDR1 ENHRY and CDR2 SYGVKD. CDR3 coding DNA: TGTGCCATCAGGGGATCCAATGAGCAGTTCTTC. Amino acid sequence: CAIRGSNEQFF.

The chain carries TRBV11-3 and TRBJ2-1, with TRBD2 matching over 8 bases. The CDR3 runs 15 residues. Looked up from germline, CDR1 is SGHNT and CDR2 is YENEEA. Germline trimming cut 5 bases from V and 2 bases from J; bases unmatched to any gene: 5. This CDR3 reads CASSPKRETYNEQFF. The CDR3 coding sequence is TGTGCCAGCAGCCCCAAGCGGGAGACCTACAATGAGCAGTTCTTC.

The rearrangement uses TRBV7-2 and TRBJ2-1; 10 positions agree with TRBD2. The CDR3 contains 17 residues. After removal of 5 bases from V and 7 bases from J, the junction contained 14 bases not matched to a gene. Germline V gene lookup returns CDR1 SGHTA and CDR2 FQGNSA. This CDR3 is CASSVSSGRGVGNEQFF. In DNA, the CDR3 is TGTGCCAGCAGCGTATCTAGCGGGAGAGGGGTAGGGAATGAGCAGTTCTTC.

The chain uses TRBV19 and TRBJ1-5, with D tentatively TRBD1 (6 bases). Trimming took off 5 bases at V and 4 bases at J, with 18 bases between the two ends. CDR3 length equals 16 residues. Germline CDR1 LNHDA, CDR2 SQIVND (reference sequence). CDR3 DNA sequence: TGTGCCAGTAGTCCCTTCAGGACAGACAAAAATCAGCCCCAGCATTTT. It specifies CASSPFRTDKNQPQHF.

The V gene is TRBV5-1, the J gene TRBJ2-3; D may be TRBD1 (6 bases). Trimming took 0 bases from V and 1 from J, leaving 9 bases between them. This CDR3 spans 15 amino acids. Germline values: CDR1 SGHRS, CDR2 YFSETQ. CDR3 in DNA: TGCGCCAGCAGCTTGGAGGCAGGGGGCACAGATACGCAGTATTTT. The encoded protein is CASSLEAGGTDTQYF.

The V call is TRBV28, the J call TRBJ2-7; weak D call: TRBD1 (6 bases). The CDR3 is 12 residues long. Germline V gene data show CDR1 as MDHEN and CDR2 as SYDVKM. Between the trimmed V and J ends, which lost 7 bases and 2 bases, there was a span of 9 bases. CDR3: CASKGGPYEQYF. The CDR3 coding sequence is TGTGCCAGCAAAGGGGGACCCTACGAGCAGTACTTC. The full variable domain, its missing parts supplied by reference TRBV28 and TRBJ2-7, is DVKVTQSSRYLVKRTGEKVFLECVQDMDHENMFWYRQDPGLGLRLIYFSYDVKMKEKGDIPEGYSVSREKKERFSLILESASTNQTSMYLCASKGGPYEQYFGPGTRLTVT.

The CDR3, as DNA: TGTGCCAGCAGTTATTTGGGGTGGGAACTGTTTTTT. Amino acid sequence: CASSYLGWELFF. The chain joins TRBV6-6 to TRBJ1-4; no firm D call. The CDR3 runs to 12 residues. Trimming removed 3 bases from V and 12 bases from J, with 11 bases in between. Germline-derived CDR1 and CDR2 are MNHNY and SVGAGI (reference sequence).

V is TRBV11-3 and J is TRBJ1-1; the D gene is possibly TRBD1 (5 bases). The CDR3 runs to 16 residues. V gave up 1 base and J gave up 1 base, with 13 bases separating them. CDR1 is SGHNT and CDR2 is YENEEA in the germline V gene. The CDR3 DNA is TGTGCCAGCAGCTTAGTCCATTGGGGCACGAACACTGAAGCTTTCTTT. It encodes CASSLVHWGTNTEAFF.

The chain couples TRBV10-3 to TRBJ1-2, with D unresolved. The germline V gene encodes CDR1 ENHRY and CDR2 SYGVKD. The CDR3 totals 14 residues. V shed 3 bases and J shed 2 bases, with 10 bases lying between them. Here the CDR3 DNA reads TGTGCCATCAGTGACCTTCTTGGAAACTATGGCTACACCTTC. Translation: CAISDLLGNYGYTF.

The chain recombines TRBV10-2 with TRBJ1-1; 8 bases map to TRBD1. CDR3 length equals 16 residues. In germline, CDR1 is WSHSY, CDR2 SAAADI. V dropped 2 bases and J dropped 1; count of bases not matched to a gene: 6. The CDR3 region has the DNA TGCGCCAGCAGTGAGCACGCCGGGACAGGGAACACTGAAGCTTTCTTT. Its protein product is CASSEHAGTGNTEAFF.

The rearrangement links TRBV28 to TRBJ1-5, with 7 bases that match TRBD1. The CDR3 is 13 amino acids. The V gene's germline CDR1 is MDHEN and CDR2 SYDVKM. V shed 2 bases and J 6 bases; nucleotides not matched to a gene: 1. The CDR3: CASSLEGAQPQHF. The CDR3 DNA follows: TGTGCCAGCAGTTTAGAGGGGGCTCAGCCCCAGCATTTT.

This chain connects TRBV5-4 to TRBJ2-5; tentatively, D is TRBD1 (6 bases). The length of the CDR3 is 14 residues. The V end was cut by 2 bases, the J end by 4 bases, with 12 bases between. CDR1 and CDR2 (germline): SGHNT, YYREEE (reference sequence). The CDR3: CASSLQNRAETQYF. Written as DNA, the CDR3 is TGTGCCAGCAGCTTACAAAACAGGGCAGAGACCCAGTACTTC.

In the case of this clone: The same CDR3 arises from other DNA sequences in this sample as well. The chain combines TRBV5-1 with TRBJ2-1; TRBD2 agrees at 8 bases. Germline lookup yields CDR1 SGHRS and CDR2 YFSETQ. V lost 2 bases and J lost 2; bases outside the gene matches: 3. The CDR3 extends over 15 amino acids. The CDR3 loop is CASSLAGETYNEQFF. The CDR3 DNA sequence: TGCGCCAGCAGCTTAGCGGGAGAGACCTACAATGAGCAGTTCTTC.

This rearrangement joins TRBV15 to TRBJ1-1; D is undetermined. Trimming shortened V by 2 bases and J by 1 base, and 14 bases separated the two germline ends. Per germline, CDR1 LNHNV and CDR2 YYDKDF (reference sequence). CDR3 size: 16 residues. The CDR3: CATSRPNWYGNTEAFF. In DNA, the CDR3 is TGTGCCACCAGCAGACCAAACTGGTACGGGAACACTGAAGCTTTCTTT.